This entry lists 25 T cell receptor beta chains sequenced from one sample in a study of TIL therapy for anti-PD-1-resistant metastatic lung cancer. Sequencing used immunoSEQ v3. Method: immunoSEQ multiplex PCR; TCRdb's copy keeps in-frame clones and lacks some. The profile covers roughly 92,000 clones, with roughly two thirds appearing a single time and over 9.5% taken by the ten largest. This sample's time point: pre-treatment sample, taken before nivolumab and TIL therapy. The tumor samples were excised metastases, mostly pleural nodules or supraclavicular lymph nodes. Sample: tumor tissue, taken at baseline. These receptors all come from a person aged 30 to 80 with non-small cell lung cancer.

This chain joins TRBV30 and TRBJ2-6; D gene uncertain. V shed 2 bases and J shed 0 bases, with 8 bases lying between them. The CDR3 consists of 15 residues. Germline V gene sequence: CDR1 GTSNPN, CDR2 SVGIG (reference sequence). The CDR3 DNA reads as TGTGCCTGGAGTCGTAGCAGCTCTGGGGCCAACGTCCTGACTTTC. Translating it yields CAWSRSSSGANVLTF.

There are a few counts of this clone. This sequence joins TRBV28 and TRBJ2-5; 9 nucleotides agree with TRBD1. Germline V CDR1 and CDR2: MDHEN, SYDVKM. The CDR3 is 14 amino acids. With V trimmed by 3 bases and J by 4 bases, 3 bases remained unmatched. The CDR3 spells CASSFPTGGETQYF. DNA of the CDR3: TGTGCCAGCAGTTTTCCGACAGGGGGAGAGACCCAGTACTTC.

This clone is a singleton in its sample. Written as DNA, the CDR3 is TGTGCCAGCAGCCAGAACCACAGGGGGGCCAACGTCCTGACTTTC. This translates into CASSQNHRGANVLTF. This chain links TRBV6-5 with TRBJ2-6; weak D call: TRBD1 (5 bases). The CDR3 spans 15 residues. The V end was cut by 6 bases, the J end by 4 bases, with 13 bases between. Looked up from germline, CDR1 is MNHEY and CDR2 is SVGAGI.

This chain connects TRBV6-5 to TRBJ1-1; D unclear. V lost 0 bases and J 4 bases, leaving 15 bases between the germline ends. The CDR3 is 16 amino acids. Germline values: CDR1 MNHEY, CDR2 SVGAGI. The CDR3 region is CASSYSERGGVTEAFF. DNA of the CDR3: TGTGCCAGCAGTTACTCGGAACGGGGTGGGGTCACTGAAGCTTTCTTT.

This clone has a single count. This chain joins TRBV6-5 and TRBJ1-1; 8 bases line up with TRBD1. The CDR3 is made up of 14 amino acids. V gave up 6 bases and J gave up 0 bases; unmatched junction bases: 3. Germline-derived CDR1 and CDR2 are MNHEY and SVGAGI. The CDR3 region is CASRSGGLNTEAFF. Here the CDR3 DNA reads TGTGCCAGCAGATCAGGGGGCCTGAACACTGAAGCTTTCTTT.

The V and J genes are TRBV7-2 and TRBJ1-1; TRBD1 might be the D (6 bases). Germline V gene lookup returns CDR1 SGHTA and CDR2 FQGNSA. CDR3 size: 13 residues. Deletions cut 4 bases from V and 1 base from J, with 7 bases between. CDR3 in DNA: TGTGCCAGCAGCTCGGGACAGAACACTGAAGCTTTCTTT. Translating it yields CASSSGQNTEAFF.

The V call is TRBV11-3, the J call TRBJ2-1; maybe TRBD2 (6 bases). Per the germline V gene, CDR1 is SGHNT and CDR2 is YENEEA. The CDR3 consists of 15 residues. Between the trimmed V and J ends, which lost 2 bases and 6 bases, there was a span of 14 bases. CDR3 sequence reads: CASSLRRAVFNEQFF. In DNA form, the CDR3 reads TGTGCCAGCAGCTTAAGGAGGGCCGTTTTCAATGAGCAGTTCTTC.

Only one count was recorded for this clone. This sequence joins TRBV9 and TRBJ2-7, with D hard to call. The CDR3 has 11 amino acids. V was clipped by 4 bases and J by 5 bases, with 7 bases between them. Looked up from germline, CDR1 is SGDLS and CDR2 is YYNGEE. CDR3: CASSSSNEQYF. The CDR3 DNA is TGTGCCAGCAGCTCAAGTAACGAGCAGTACTTC.

The chain joins TRBV7-8 to TRBJ2-7; 9 bases line up with TRBD2. Germline V CDR1 and CDR2: SGHVS, FQNEAQ. CDR3 length: 15 residues. V dropped 5 bases and J dropped 5; count of bases not matched to a gene: 10. The CDR3 protein is CASSHKQAGGNEQYF. In DNA form, the CDR3 reads TGTGCCAGCAGCCACAAGCAAGCGGGGGGTAACGAGCAGTACTTC.

The chain couples TRBV18 to TRBJ1-5; D is perhaps TRBD1 (6 bases). There are 13 residues in the CDR3. The germline V and J ends were trimmed by 6 bases and 3 bases, with 9 bases remaining between them. CDR1 KGHSH and CDR2 LQKENI come from the germline V gene. The CDR3 sequence: CASSRDTNQPQHF. DNA for the CDR3: TGTGCCAGCTCGCGGGACACCAATCAGCCCCAGCATTTT.

The chain has TRBV6-2 or TRBV6-3 and TRBJ1-5; D remains unclear. Trimming stripped 2 bases from V and 5 bases from J, with 10 bases between. The germline CDR1 and CDR2 sequences are MNHEY and SVGEGT. CDR3 size: 14 residues. CDR3 sequence (DNA): TGTGCCAGCAGTTACACCAGGAGCCATCAGCCCCAGCATTTT. Encoded protein: CASSYTRSHQPQHF.

V and J are TRBV4-2 and TRBJ2-1, with D possibly TRBD2 on 6 matching bases. Germline CDR1 LGHNA, CDR2 YNFKEQ. The CDR3 sequence is 13 residues long. The ends were cut back, 0 bases at V and 7 bases at J, with 7 bases in the middle. In DNA, the CDR3 is TGTGCCAGCAGCCAAGATGCGGGAAATGAGCAGTTCTTC. Its translation is CASSQDAGNEQFF.

This clone was found a few times. The chain joins TRBV6-5 to TRBJ2-3; 7 bases are shared with TRBD2. Looked up from germline, CDR1 is MNHEY and CDR2 is SVGAGI. With 11 bases clipped from V and 0 bases from J, the junction kept 5 bases outside the gene matches. The CDR3 is 13 residues long. The CDR3, as DNA: TGTGCCGCGGGGGAGTATAGCACAGATACGCAGTATTTT. Its protein product is CAAGEYSTDTQYF.

This clone showed up just a few times. V usage is TRBV5-1 and J usage is TRBJ1-2; possibly TRBD1 for D (6 bases). This CDR3 has 15 amino acids. Trimming stripped 3 bases from V and 1 base from J, with 13 bases between. Germline CDR1 SGHRS, CDR2 YFSETQ. CDR3 amino acids: CASSYGGGINYGYTF. The CDR3 DNA reads TGCGCCAGCAGCTATGGAGGGGGGATTAACTATGGCTACACCTTC.

J is TRBJ2-5 and V is TRBV5-1; 10 bases are a match to TRBD1. Germline CDR1 is SGHRS and CDR2 is YFSETQ. Trimming took 4 bases from V and 7 from J; bases not matched to a gene: 13. The CDR3 loop spans 16 amino acids. This chain's CDR3 is CASSKPRDRGPGTQYF. CDR3 nucleotide sequence: TGCGCCAGCAGCAAACCGAGGGACAGGGGCCCGGGGACCCAGTACTTC. Full variable domain (outside the CDR3, taken from reference TRBV5-1 and TRBJ2-5): KAGVTQTPRYLIKTRGQQVTLSCSPISGHRSVSWYQQTPGQGLQFLFEYFSETQRNKGNFPGRFSGRQFSNSRSEMNVSTLELGDSALYLCASSKPRDRGPGTQYFGPGTRLLVL.

The count of this clone is one. This chain links TRBV7-3 with TRBJ1-1; perhaps TRBD1 as D (5 bases). V lost 6 bases and J 3 bases, leaving 14 bases between the germline ends. Per the germline V gene, CDR1 is SGHTA and CDR2 is FQGTGA. This CDR3 region has 14 residues. The CDR3 here is CASSWGGYDTEAFF. The CDR3 coding sequence is TGTGCCAGCAGTTGGGGGGGATACGACACTGAAGCTTTCTTT. Together with reference TRBV7-3 and TRBJ1-1, the CDR3 gives the full variable domain: GAGVSQTPSNKVTEKGKYVELRCDPISGHTALYWYRQSLGQGPEFLIYFQGTGAADDSGLPNDRFFAVRPEGSVSTLKIQRTERGDSAVYLCASSWGGYDTEAFFGQGTRLTVV.

The V and J genes are TRBV18 and TRBJ2-7; D may be TRBD1 (7 bases). Trimming removed 3 bases at V and 3 bases at J, with 15 bases between. This CDR3 is 15 amino acids long. Germline V gene sequence: CDR1 KGHSH, CDR2 LQKENI. This chain's CDR3 is CASSPSPGGGYEQYF. The CDR3 coding sequence is TGTGCCAGCTCACCCTCCCCAGGGGGAGGCTACGAGCAGTACTTC.

The chain combines TRBV11-3 with TRBJ2-3; TRBD1 aligns across 8 bases. Germline V CDR1 and CDR2: SGHNT, YENEEA. Trimming at V came to 6 bases and at J to 3 bases, leaving 5 bases not matched to a gene. The CDR3 consists of 14 residues. The CDR3 DNA sequence: TGTGCCAGCAGTTCAGGGGGCGTAACAGATACGCAGTATTTT. Its protein is CASSSGGVTDTQYF. The full variable domain, in which reference TRBV11-3 and TRBJ2-3 provide the parts outside the CDR3, is EAGVVQSPRYKIIEKKQPVAFWCNPISGHNTLYWYLQNLGQGPELLIRYENEEAVDDSQLPKDRFSAERLKGVDSTLKIQPAELGDSAVYLCASSSGGVTDTQYFGPGTRLTVL.

The rearrangement uses TRBV5-5 and TRBJ2-7; D is possibly TRBD1 (6 bases). The V gene's germline CDR1 is SGHKS and CDR2 YYEKEE (reference sequence). V was clipped by 4 bases and J by 2 bases, with 10 bases between them. The length of the CDR3 is 13 residues. This CDR3 reads CASSQQGAYEQYF. Here the CDR3 DNA reads TGTGCCAGCAGCCAACAGGGTGCCTACGAGCAGTACTTC.

The chain carries TRBV29-1 and TRBJ1-1; 7 bases agree with TRBD1. Trimming took 3 bases from V and 4 from J; bases not matched to a gene: 2. Germline V gene data show CDR1 as SQVTM and CDR2 as ANQGSEA. The CDR3 runs to 12 residues. The CDR3 DNA sequence: TGCAGCGTTGATTCAGGGGGCACTGAAGCTTTCTTT. Encoded protein: CSVDSGGTEAFF.

The chain couples TRBV7-2 to TRBJ1-5; 7 bases fit TRBD1. J lost 1 base, V lost 1 base, and 4 bases had no gene match. This CDR3 region has 16 residues. Germline-derived CDR1 and CDR2 are SGHTA and FQGNSA. The CDR3 here is CASSLGGGSSNQPQHF. The CDR3 region has the DNA TGTGCCAGCAGCTTAGGAGGGGGCTCAAGCAATCAGCCCCAGCATTTT.

The V gene is TRBV12-3 or TRBV12-4, the J gene TRBJ1-1; possible D gene TRBD1, 5 bases. Trimming took off 3 bases at V and 2 bases at J, with 7 bases between the two ends. CDR3 length: 13 residues. The CDR3 here is CASSFQGNTEAFF. In DNA form, the CDR3 reads TGTGCCAGCAGTTTCCAGGGTAACACTGAAGCTTTCTTT.

The V and J genes are TRBV6-5 and TRBJ2-7; D not resolved. Germline V gene sequence: CDR1 MNHEY, CDR2 SVGAGI. V shed 5 bases and J shed 3 bases, with 14 bases lying between them. The CDR3 loop spans 14 amino acids. CDR3 amino acids: CASSKDLNRYEQYF. CDR3 DNA: TGTGCCAGCAGTAAGGATTTAAACCGCTACGAGCAGTACTTC.

This clone has just one count. The chain joins TRBV11-2 to TRBJ2-6, with D possibly TRBD1 on 5 matching bases. This CDR3 comprises 15 residues. V was shortened by 5 bases and J by 1 base, with 9 bases between the two germline ends. Germline values: CDR1 SGHAT, CDR2 FQNNGV. The CDR3 spells CASSLSGSGANVLTF. In DNA, the CDR3 is TGTGCCAGCAGCCTGTCAGGGTCTGGGGCCAACGTCCTGACTTTC.

This clone showed up just a few times. The rearrangement joins TRBV27 to TRBJ2-1, with D possibly called TRBD1 or TRBD2 (6 bases each). Germline V gene lookup returns CDR1 MNHEY and CDR2 SMNVEV (reference sequence). There are 13 residues in the CDR3. Trimming took off 5 bases at V and 5 bases at J, with 10 bases between the two ends. DNA of the CDR3: TGTGCCAGCAGTAGGGGGGTCAACAATGAGCAGTTCTTC. Translated: CASSRGVNNEQFF.